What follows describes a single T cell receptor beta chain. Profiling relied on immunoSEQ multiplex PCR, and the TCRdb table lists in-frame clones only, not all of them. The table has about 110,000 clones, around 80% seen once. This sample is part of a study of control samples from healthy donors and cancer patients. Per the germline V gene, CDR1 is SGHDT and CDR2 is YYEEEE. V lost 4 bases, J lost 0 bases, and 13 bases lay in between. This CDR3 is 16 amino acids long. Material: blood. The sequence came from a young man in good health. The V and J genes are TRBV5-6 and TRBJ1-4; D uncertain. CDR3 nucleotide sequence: TGTGCCAGCAGCCGCCTGGGATCTGCAACTAATGAAAAACTGTTTTTT. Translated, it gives CASSRLGSATNEKLFF.